This T cell receptor (beta chain) came from a study of blood T cell repertoires in COVID-19. The data were produced by immunoSEQ multiplex PCR, yet TCRdb's version contains in-frame clones alone and is incomplete. This table holds around 300,000 clones, around 88% found once. CDR3 length: 14 residues. V was pared by 4 bases and J by 5 bases, with 7 bases of the junction left unmatched. Germline CDR1 and CDR2: MNHEY and SVGAGI. The V gene is TRBV6-5, the J gene TRBJ2-5, with 7 bases aligning to TRBD2. The sequencing sample was made of PBMCs or T cells enriched from blood (not recorded which). The origin of this receptor is a middle-aged woman who had recovered from COVID-19. DNA of the CDR3: TGTGCCAGCAGTTCGGGCAGAGCGGGGGAGACCCAGTACTTC. Amino acid sequence: CASSSGRAGETQYF.